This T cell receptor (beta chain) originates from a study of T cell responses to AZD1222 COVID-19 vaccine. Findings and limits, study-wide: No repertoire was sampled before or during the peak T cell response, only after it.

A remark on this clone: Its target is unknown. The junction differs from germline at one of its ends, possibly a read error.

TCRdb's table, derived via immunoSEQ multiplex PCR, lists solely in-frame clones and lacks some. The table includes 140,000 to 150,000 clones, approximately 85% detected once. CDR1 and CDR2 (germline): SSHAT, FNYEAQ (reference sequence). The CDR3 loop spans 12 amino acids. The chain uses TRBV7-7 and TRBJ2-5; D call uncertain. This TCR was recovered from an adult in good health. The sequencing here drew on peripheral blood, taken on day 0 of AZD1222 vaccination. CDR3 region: CASSSLAETQYF. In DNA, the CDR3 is TGTGCTAGCAGCTCTCTCGCAGAGACCCAGTACTTC.